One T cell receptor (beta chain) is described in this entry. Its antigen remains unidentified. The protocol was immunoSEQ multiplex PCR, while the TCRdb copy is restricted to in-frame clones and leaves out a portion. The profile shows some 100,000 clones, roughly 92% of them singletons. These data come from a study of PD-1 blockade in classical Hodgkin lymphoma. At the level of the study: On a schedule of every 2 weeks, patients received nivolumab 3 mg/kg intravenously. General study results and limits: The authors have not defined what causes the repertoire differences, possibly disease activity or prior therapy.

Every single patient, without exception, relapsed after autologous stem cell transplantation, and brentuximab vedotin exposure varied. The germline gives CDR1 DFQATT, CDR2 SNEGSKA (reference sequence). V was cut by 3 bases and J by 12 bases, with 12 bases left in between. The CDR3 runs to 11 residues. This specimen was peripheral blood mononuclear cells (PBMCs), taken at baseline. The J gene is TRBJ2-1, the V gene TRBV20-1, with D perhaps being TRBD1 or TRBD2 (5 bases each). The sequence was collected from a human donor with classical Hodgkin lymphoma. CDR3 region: CSASLGERQFF. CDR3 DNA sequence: TGCAGTGCTAGTCTGGGGGAGAGGCAGTTCTTC.